A selection of T cell receptor beta chains follows, all from one sample in a study of cytomegalovirus exposure and HLA in healthy donors. The data were produced by immunoSEQ multiplex PCR, yet TCRdb's version contains in-frame clones alone and is incomplete. The sample lists 140,000 or so clones, roughly 65% occurring once. Specimen: PBMCs. These receptors all come from a man in his fifties or sixties in good health and CMV-seronegative. Both conserved end residues are part of each CDR3. The order of the fields is D gene, clone size, V gene, J gene, CDR3 DNA, CDR3 protein. D genes are given only for firm matches. Some rows mark clone size as missing; the rest say once, few, many or name a class of expanded clone.

TRBD1	NA	TRBV10-3	TRBJ1-6	TGTGCCATCAGTGAGAGCCGGGACAGGAATTCACCCCTCCACTTT	CAISESRDRNSPLHF
NA	NA	TRBV2	TRBJ1-4	TGTGCCAGCTGCAGTCAGGAGGGTGGGGAAAAACTGTTTTTT	CASCSQEGGEKLFF
NA	NA	TRBV27	TRBJ1-5	TGTGCCAGCAGTTCAAGCGGCAATCAGCCCCAGCATTTT	CASSSSGNQPQHF
NA	NA	TRBV1	TRBJ2-4	TGCACCAGCAGCCCGGTTTTAGCCAAAAACATTCAGTACTTC	CTSSPVLAKNIQYF
TRBD1	NA	TRBV7-8	TRBJ2-1	TGTGCCAGCAGCCAAGTCGGACAGGGGACCTACAATGAGCAGTTCTTC	CASSQVGQGTYNEQFF
TRBD1	few	TRBV25-1	TRBJ2-5	TGTGCCAGCACTCCGGACAGGGGTGCAGAGACCCAGTACTTC	CASTPDRGAETQYF
TRBD1	NA	TRBV7-9	TRBJ1-5	TGTGCCAGCAGCTTAGCCGACAGGGCCCAGCCCCAGCATTTT	CASSLADRAQPQHF
NA	NA	TRBV5-4	TRBJ2-5	TGTGCCAGCAGCTTACAGCAGGTAGGAGAGACCCAGTACTTC	CASSLQQVGETQYF
TRBD1	NA	TRBV30	TRBJ2-7	TGTGCCTGGAGTATATGGGACAGGGACTACGAGCAGTACTTC	CAWSIWDRDYEQYF
NA	once	TRBV6-5	TRBJ2-3	TGTGCCAGCATGGTGGGAGCGGACACAGATACGCAGTATTTT	CASMVGADTDTQYF
NA	NA	TRBV30	TRBJ2-5	TGTGCCTGCAGACGGAGCGAACAAGAGACCCAGTACTTC	CACRRSEQETQYF
NA	once	TRBV6-1	TRBJ1-5	TGTGCCAGCCAGCGTGGCAATCAGCCCCAGCATTTT	CASQRGNQPQHF
TRBD2	NA	TRBV6-4	TRBJ2-5	TGTGCCAGCAGTGAGTCGGCGGGAGTGGGGGAGACCCAGTACTTC	CASSESAGVGETQYF
NA	NA	TRBV7-9	TRBJ1-2	TGTGCCAGCAGCTCCAGACAGGCCTATGGCTACACCTTC	CASSSRQAYGYTF
TRBD2	NA	TRBV7-2	TRBJ2-7	TGTGCCAGCAGGGTGGGACTAGCGGGAAGGTACGAGCAGTACTTC	CASRVGLAGRYEQYF
TRBD2	NA	TRBV2	TRBJ2-1	TGTGCCAGCAGCGGGAGGGTGCAGTACAATGAGCAGTTCTTC	CASSGRVQYNEQFF
TRBD1	NA	TRBV9	TRBJ2-7	TGTGCCAGCAGCGTAGCACAGGGGAGAGACGAGCAGTACTTC	CASSVAQGRDEQYF
NA	NA	TRBV7-2	TRBJ2-7	TGTGCCAGCACTAGCAGTCCCTACGAGCAGTACTTC	CASTSSPYEQYF
TRBD1	NA	TRBV27	TRBJ1-5	TGTGCCAGCAGTTTATCGAAGGGACAGGGGGTGAATCAGCCCCAGCATTTT	CASSLSKGQGVNQPQHF
TRBD1	few	TRBV5-6	TRBJ1-5	TGTGCCAGCAGCTTAGCCGGGACAGGGGGGAATCAGCCCCAGCATTTT	CASSLAGTGGNQPQHF
TRBD1	NA	TRBV7-7	TRBJ2-1	TGTGCTAGCAGCCCCCGGACAGGTAATGAGCAGTTCTTC	CASSPRTGNEQFF
NA	few	TRBV7-8	TRBJ2-3	TGTGCCAGCAGCTTAGATAGGACAGGCACAGATACGCAGTATTTT	CASSLDRTGTDTQYF
NA	NA	TRBV28	TRBJ1-4	TGTGCCAGCAGTCCCTCCTATGAAAAACTGTTTTTT	CASSPSYEKLFF
NA	NA	TRBV6-1	TRBJ1-6	TGTGCCAGCAGTGAGATACAGCAGCAACCCCTCCACTTT	CASSEIQQQPLHF
NA	NA	TRBV4-3	TRBJ2-3	TGCGCCAGCAGCCAACACAGCGGAGCTAGCACAGATACGCAGTATTTT	CASSQHSGASTDTQYF